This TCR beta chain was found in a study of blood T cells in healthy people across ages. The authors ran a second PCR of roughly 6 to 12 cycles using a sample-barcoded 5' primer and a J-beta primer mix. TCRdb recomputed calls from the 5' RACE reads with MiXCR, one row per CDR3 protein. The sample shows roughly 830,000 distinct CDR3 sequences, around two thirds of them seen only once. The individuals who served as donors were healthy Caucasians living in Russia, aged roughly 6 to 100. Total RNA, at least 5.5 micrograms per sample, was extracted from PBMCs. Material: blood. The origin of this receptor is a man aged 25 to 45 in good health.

The CDR3, as DNA: TGCGCCAGCAGCTTGGGACAGGGAGGCTCCACAGATACGCAGTATTTT. Translation gives CASSLGQGGSTDTQYF. V usage is TRBV5-1 and J usage is TRBJ2-3, with D perhaps matching TRBD1 (7 bases). In germline, CDR1 is SGHRS, CDR2 YFSETQ. V was clipped by 0 bases and J by 2 bases, with 13 bases between them. There are 16 residues in the CDR3.